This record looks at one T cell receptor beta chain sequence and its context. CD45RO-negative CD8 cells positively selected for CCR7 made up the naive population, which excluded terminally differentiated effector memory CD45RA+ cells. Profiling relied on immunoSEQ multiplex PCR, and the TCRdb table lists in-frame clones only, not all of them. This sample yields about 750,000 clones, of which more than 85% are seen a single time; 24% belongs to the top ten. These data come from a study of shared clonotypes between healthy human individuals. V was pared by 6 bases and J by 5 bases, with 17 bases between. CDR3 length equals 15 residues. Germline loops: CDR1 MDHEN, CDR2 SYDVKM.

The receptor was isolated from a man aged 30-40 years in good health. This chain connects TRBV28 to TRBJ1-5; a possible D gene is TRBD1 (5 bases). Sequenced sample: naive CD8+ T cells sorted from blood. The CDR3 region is CASRSPILGDQPQHF. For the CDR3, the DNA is TGTGCCAGCAGAAGTCCTATCTTGGGGGATCAGCCCCAGCATTTT.